The rows below give T cell receptor beta chains drawn from one sample of a study of Ad26.COV2.S vaccination and SARS-CoV-2 variants. Sequenced by immunoSEQ multiplex PCR; TCRdb stores in-frame clones only, minus some. The sample shows around 370,000 clones, 85% of them seen only once. Sequencing used peripheral blood, obtained in a trial of Ad26.COV2.S vaccine versus placebo. Receptor source: a person between 18 and 59 years old who received the Ad26.COV2.S COVID-19 vaccine or a placebo. Both conserved end residues are part of each CDR3. Not every row has a clone size; where given, it reads once, few, many or a size class.

clone_size v_call cdr3_aa
- TRBV7-9 CASSGQGVEAFF
- TRBV7-9 CASSLAGQGFYEQFF
- TRBV11-2 CASSLDPPSEYTDTQYF
- TRBV19 CASISPGDSSNTGELFF
- TRBV18 CASRSRDRDNEQFF
- TRBV9 CASSVEDTGELFF
- TRBV15 CATSRGRSGDSNQPQHF
- TRBV14 CASSQDLVSARAGELFF
- TRBV3-1/TRBV3-2 CASSPSPGGAEAFF
- TRBV19 CASQRQGARNTEAFF
once TRBV5-6 CASTLAGANYGYTF
- TRBV6-2/TRBV6-3 CASSYQGRTGELFF
- TRBV9 CASSVVATVSSYNEQFF
- TRBV10-3 CAISEQNQETQYF
once TRBV2 CASSTERWTSGEYF
- TRBV5-1 CASKITDTQYF
- TRBV3-1/TRBV3-2 CASSQGDRRTNEKLFF
- TRBV28 CASSRTGKQPQHF
- TRBV21-1 CATLGRAGTEAFF
- TRBV5-5 CASSPGTGDNSPLHF
- TRBV19 CASSSPPGGSYEQYF
- TRBV5-6 CASSLEADYGYTF
- TRBV12-3/TRBV12-4 CATFRGSGELFF
- TRBV12-3/TRBV12-4 CASSLVGKQTQYF
- TRBV6-5 CASSPPGYTEAFF
- TRBV18 CASSPGLAVIYNEQFF
- TRBV27 CASSFGRASSYEQYF
- TRBV18 CASSPSGGLRTGELFF
- TRBV30 CAWSSWTGGSNYGYTF
- TRBV4-1 CASSQITSGTASHEQYF
- TRBV6-2/TRBV6-3 CASSAAKRGGYNEQFF
- TRBV3-1/TRBV3-2 CASSLLAGGPLVADTQYF
- TRBV30 CAWRRLGATLLHF
few TRBV5-4 CASSLEASGGYNEQFF
- TRBV29-1 CSVEVTDNQPQHF
- TRBV11-3 CASSLSSRALYNEQFF
- TRBV5-4 CASWSRGAKNIQYF
- TRBV7-2 CASSLVSRAANTGELFF
- TRBV28 CASRRTGGTGGYTF
- TRBV4-3 CASSQDRDGIYSYNEQFF
- TRBV21-1 CASSKALIGGHEQYF
few TRBV18 CASSPGGGPQDTQYF
once TRBV10-2 CASSLTGGDEKLFF
- TRBV29-1 CSVIGTAQPGAHTGELFF
- TRBV5-8 CASSFLSGSANVLTF
- TRBV6-5 CASRGFGETQYF
- TRBV12-3/TRBV12-4 CASSRSGPQHF
- TRBV30 CAWGRGRWAFF
- TRBV7-8 CASSLILYTGQGAFGNEQFF
- TRBV19 CASSQQGAHGKLFF